This TCR beta chain was profiled in a study of T cells in localized non-small cell lung cancer. Profiling relied on immunoSEQ multiplex PCR, and the TCRdb table lists in-frame clones only, not all of them. The sample includes 2,000 to 2,500 clones, 25% to 40% seen only once; the top ten take about a fifth. This clone was seen more than once but under ten times. Germline V gene lookup returns CDR1 MNHGY and CDR2 SAAAGT. CDR3 length equals 14 residues. Between the trimmed V and J ends, which lost 6 bases and 3 bases, there was a span of 14 bases. The sample was normal lung tissue next to the tumor, taken before any cancer treatment. The clonotype was recovered from a male donor older than 55 with stage I squamous cell lung carcinoma. This chain uses TRBV6-8 with TRBJ1-2; D is perhaps TRBD1 (5 bases). The CDR3 reads CASSPVGGDYGYTF. The DNA for the CDR3 is TGTGCCAGCAGCCCCGTGGGGGGTGACTATGGCTACACCTTC.